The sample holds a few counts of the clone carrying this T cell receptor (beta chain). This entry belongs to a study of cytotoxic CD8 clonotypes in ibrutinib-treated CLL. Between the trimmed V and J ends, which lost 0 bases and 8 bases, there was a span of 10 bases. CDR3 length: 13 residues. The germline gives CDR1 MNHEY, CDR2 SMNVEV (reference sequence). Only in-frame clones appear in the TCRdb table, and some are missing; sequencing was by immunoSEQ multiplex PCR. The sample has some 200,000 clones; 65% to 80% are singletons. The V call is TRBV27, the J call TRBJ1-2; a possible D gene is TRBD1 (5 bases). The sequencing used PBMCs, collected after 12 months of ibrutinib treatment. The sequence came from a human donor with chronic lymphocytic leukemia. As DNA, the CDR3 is TGTGCCAGCAGTTTATCTCAGGGCCGGGGCTACACCTTC. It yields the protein CASSLSQGRGYTF.